These 23 T cell receptor beta chains originate from one sample sequenced in a study of shared clonotypes between healthy human individuals. Clones were sequenced by immunoSEQ multiplex PCR, and TCRdb holds only the in-frame ones, with some missing. The sample includes roughly 1 million clones, around 76% of them seen just once. Material for sequencing was memory CD4+ T cells sorted from blood. Subset defined: CD45RA-negative fraction. These receptors were collected from a man younger than 35 in good health.

V usage is TRBV5-4 and J usage is TRBJ2-7, with 10 bases identical to TRBD1. V shed 3 bases and J 4 bases; nucleotides not matched to a gene: 4. The CDR3 extends over 14 amino acids. From germline, CDR1 is SGHNT and CDR2 YYREEE (reference sequence). CDR3 amino acids: CASSWDRGSYEQYF. CDR3 coding DNA: TGTGCCAGCAGCTGGGACAGGGGTTCATACGAGCAGTACTTC.

V and J are TRBV5-1 and TRBJ2-1; 9 positions match TRBD1. The length of the CDR3 is 16 residues. The germline V gene has CDR1 SGHRS and CDR2 YFSETQ. J gave up 8 bases and V 4 bases, and 13 bases lay outside the gene matches. CDR3 nucleotides: TGCGCCAGCAGCGGACGGACAGGGGACTTAGGGGATGAGCAGTTCTTC. It yields the protein CASSGRTGDLGDEQFF.

The chain combines TRBV6-6 with TRBJ1-4; TRBD1 matches 7 bases. Germline-derived CDR1 and CDR2 are MNHNY and SVGAGI (reference sequence). The junction had 7 bases not matched to a gene; V was cut back by 7 bases and J by 5 bases. The CDR3 is made up of 14 amino acids. The CDR3 here is CASKEGTENEKLFF. Here the CDR3 DNA reads TGTGCCAGCAAAGAAGGGACAGAGAATGAAAAACTGTTTTTT.

This chain uses TRBV2 with TRBJ2-7; TRBD2 matches at 10 bases. V lost 5 bases to trimming and J lost 3 bases; unmatched junction nucleotides: 7. The CDR3 is 15 residues long. Germline CDR1 is SNHLY and CDR2 is FYNNEI. DNA of the CDR3: TGTGCCAGCAGTAAACAGCGGACTAGCGGCTACGAGCAGTACTTC. Its protein product is CASSKQRTSGYEQYF.

The rearrangement joins TRBV7-2 to TRBJ2-3, with D possibly TRBD2 on 7 matching bases. The CDR3 is made up of 14 amino acids. The germline V gene encodes CDR1 SGHTA and CDR2 FQGNSA. V dropped 3 bases and J dropped 5 bases, with 12 bases sitting between them. The CDR3 region has the DNA TGTGCCAGCAGCTTTGGGGGGGCCCAAGATACGCAGTATTTT. This gives the protein CASSFGGAQDTQYF. The full variable domain, its missing parts supplied by reference TRBV7-2 and TRBJ2-3, is GAGVSQSPSNKVTEKGKDVELRCDPISGHTALYWYRQSLGQGLEFLIYFQGNSAPDKSGLPSDRFSAERTGGSVSTLTIQRTQQEDSAVYLCASSFGGAQDTQYFGPGTRLTVL.

The chain uses TRBV7-8 and TRBJ2-7; D is unclear. In germline, CDR1 is SGHVS, CDR2 FQNEAQ. Trimming left V 2 bases short and J 7 bases short, with 15 bases between. The CDR3 runs 14 residues. The CDR3 coding sequence is TGTGCCAGCAGCTTAACCGGCTTGGGATGGGAGCAGTACTTC. Encoded protein: CASSLTGLGWEQYF.

The CDR3 region has the DNA TGTGCCAGCAGCAACGAATTAGCGGGAGGGCCGTGGGAGACCCAGTACTTC. This encodes CASSNELAGGPWETQYF. The V call is TRBV21-1, the J call TRBJ2-5; TRBD2 is taken as the D call from the table, unchecked against the DNA. TRBV21-1 counts as a pseudogene. There are 17 residues in the CDR3.

The chain couples TRBV14 to TRBJ1-3, with D unclear. Germline lookup yields CDR1 SGHDN and CDR2 FVKESK. The CDR3 loop spans 14 amino acids. V gave up 0 bases and J gave up 0 bases, with 3 bases separating them. CDR3: CASSQEASGNTIYF. The DNA of the CDR3 is TGTGCCAGCAGCCAAGAGGCCTCTGGAAACACCATATATTTT.

This chain connects TRBV5-6 to TRBJ1-2, with 7 bases aligning to TRBD1. Germline V gene data show CDR1 as SGHDT and CDR2 as YYEEEE. This CDR3 comprises 12 residues. Trimming removed 2 bases from V and 7 bases from J; junction bases left unmatched: 2. CDR3 sequence (DNA): TGTGCCAGCAGCTTTGGGACAGTTGGCTACACCTTC. Residues: CASSFGTVGYTF.

On this clone itself: The sample carries other DNA sequences with the same CDR3. This rearrangement joins TRBV2 to TRBJ2-5, with D possibly being TRBD1 (5 bases). Trimming pared 1 base from V and 5 bases from J, leaving 8 bases between. In germline, CDR1 is SNHLY, CDR2 FYNNEI. This CDR3 is built from 13 residues. As DNA, the CDR3 is TGTGCCAGCAGTGAAGGCAGGGTGGAGACCCAGTACTTC. Protein product: CASSEGRVETQYF.

This chain connects TRBV7-2 to TRBJ2-1; D not certain. Trimming removed 1 base at V and 15 bases at J, with 16 bases between. The CDR3 has 13 residues. The germline gives CDR1 SGHTA, CDR2 FQGNSA. CDR3 sequence: CASSLGGRPAGFF. The CDR3 DNA sequence: TGTGCCAGCAGCTTAGGGGGTCGGCCAGCTGGGTTCTTC.

About this clone: The sample has other DNA sequences that encode this CDR3 too. The V call is TRBV18, the J call TRBJ1-6, with 7 bases matching TRBD1. J gave up 7 bases and V 9 bases, and 6 bases lay outside the gene matches. The CDR3 sequence is 13 residues long. CDR1 KGHSH and CDR2 LQKENI come from the germline V gene. The CDR3 loop reads CASSRGLNSPLHF. In DNA form, the CDR3 reads TGTGCCAGTTCCAGGGGGTTAAATTCACCCCTCCACTTT.

This clone has just one count. This sequence joins TRBV19 and TRBJ2-1; 12 nucleotides line up with TRBD2. The germline gives CDR1 LNHDA, CDR2 SQIVND (reference sequence). With 5 bases clipped from V and 7 bases from J, the junction kept 6 bases outside the gene matches. The CDR3 loop spans 15 amino acids. The CDR3 region is CASSSSGTSGNEQFF. The CDR3 nucleotides read TGTGCCAGTAGTTCATCCGGGACTAGCGGGAATGAGCAGTTCTTC.

This chain uses TRBV4-2 with TRBJ2-3; D unresolved. Trimming shortened V by 0 bases and J by 8 bases, and 6 bases separated the two germline ends. Per the germline V gene, CDR1 is LGHNA and CDR2 is YNFKEQ. The CDR3 contains 12 residues. CDR3 DNA sequence: TGTGCCAGCAGCCAAGATGCCGGTACGCAGTATTTT. Translating it yields CASSQDAGTQYF.

The chain carries TRBV4-2 and TRBJ2-2; TRBD1 is a possible D gene (5 bases). From germline, CDR1 is LGHNA and CDR2 YNFKEQ. Trimming took off 0 bases at V and 8 bases at J, with 19 bases between the two ends. The CDR3 is made up of 17 amino acids. The CDR3 is CASSQDGKATEKGELFF. CDR3 in DNA: TGTGCCAGCAGCCAAGATGGGAAGGCGACAGAGAAGGGGGAGCTGTTTTTT.

This chain uses TRBV21-1 with TRBJ2-7; TRBD1 is taken as the D call from the table, unchecked against the DNA. TRBV21-1 has pseudogene status. The CDR3 runs to 16 residues. This CDR3 reads CASSAQDSPPFYEQYF. The CDR3 DNA follows: TGTGCCAGCAGCGCTCAGGACAGCCCACCTTTCTACGAGCAGTACTTC.

This chain uses TRBV9 with TRBJ1-4; 7 bases are shared with TRBD1. Germline V gene sequence: CDR1 SGDLS, CDR2 YYNGEE. The CDR3 is made up of 15 amino acids. The V gene end was trimmed by 4 bases and the J gene end by 4 bases; junction bases not matched to a gene: 7. The CDR3 region has the DNA TGTGCCAGCAGCCAGGGGGGTCGGAGTAATGAAAAACTGTTTTTT. It codes for CASSQGGRSNEKLFF.

This clone was seen only a few times. The rearrangement uses TRBV5-6 and TRBJ1-3; D unclear. The CDR3 runs to 16 residues. Per the germline V gene, CDR1 is SGHDT and CDR2 is YYEEEE. V was pared by 2 bases and J by 0 bases, with 12 bases between. Here the CDR3 reads CASSFGGLTSGNTIYF. For the CDR3, the DNA is TGTGCCAGCAGCTTTGGAGGGCTAACCTCTGGAAACACCATATATTTT.

The chain uses TRBV10-3 and TRBJ2-1; TRBD2 agrees at 8 bases. Looked up from germline, CDR1 is ENHRY and CDR2 is SYGVKD. J was trimmed by 4 bases and V by 4 bases; bases with no gene match: 6. The CDR3 is 15 amino acids. As DNA, the CDR3 is TGTGCCATCAGTGCAACTAGCGGCAATTACAATGAGCAGTTCTTC. It specifies CAISATSGNYNEQFF.

The genes are TRBV5-6 and TRBJ1-4, with D maybe TRBD1 (5 bases). The V gene lost 4 bases and the J gene lost 3 bases, with 10 bases spanning the gap. The germline V gene has CDR1 SGHDT and CDR2 YYEEEE. The CDR3 totals 14 residues. DNA of the CDR3: TGTGCCAGCAGCAGGGGACGGTCTAATGAAAAACTGTTTTTT. Translated: CASSRGRSNEKLFF.

This clone was counted a single time. The chain couples TRBV7-8 to TRBJ2-5, with 8 bases aligning to TRBD1. CDR3 length: 16 amino acids. Looked up from germline, CDR1 is SGHVS and CDR2 is FQNEAQ. Unmatched junction bases numbered 9, after V lost 1 base and J lost 5 bases. The CDR3 protein is CASSLGIGQGRETQYF. The CDR3 nucleotides are TGTGCCAGCAGCTTAGGTATAGGACAGGGTCGGGAGACCCAGTACTTC.

In this sample, this clone turned up once. The chain links TRBV2 to TRBJ1-1; 7 bases are a match to TRBD1. The germline CDR1 and CDR2 sequences are SNHLY and FYNNEI. This CDR3 is 16 amino acids long. J was trimmed by 3 bases and V by 7 bases; bases with no gene match: 14. The CDR3 spells CASNDRVGVRDTEAFF. The CDR3 region has the DNA TGTGCCAGCAACGACAGGGTTGGCGTTCGGGACACTGAAGCTTTCTTT.

The genes are TRBV6-6 and TRBJ1-2; D gene ambiguous. V was clipped by 6 bases and J by 4 bases, with 15 bases between them. The CDR3 covers 14 residues. Germline CDR1 MNHNY, CDR2 SVGAGI (reference sequence). The CDR3 coding sequence is TGTGCCAGCAGAGCTTCGGACGGAAGCTATGGCTACACCTTC. This gives the protein CASRASDGSYGYTF.